This TCR beta chain was sequenced for a study of blood T cell repertoires in COVID-19. Study-wide context: COVID-19 samples collected from the United States, Italy and Spain covered acute and convalescent phases.

Profiled with immunoSEQ multiplex PCR; TCRdb holds only in-frame clones, not every one. Here the sample spans some 110,000 clones, more than 85% being singletons. This CDR3 has 14 amino acids. Trimming removed 5 bases from V and 2 bases from J, with 10 bases in between. The germline CDR1 and CDR2 sequences are ENHRY and SYGVKD. The chain is built from TRBV10-3 and TRBJ2-4; possibly TRBD2 for D (6 bases). This sequence was found in a human donor in a cohort sampled during active COVID-19. Sequenced sample: peripheral blood. The chain's CDR3 is CAISKGGTKNIQYF. CDR3 in DNA: TGTGCCATCAGTAAGGGCGGGACCAAAAACATTCAGTACTTC.